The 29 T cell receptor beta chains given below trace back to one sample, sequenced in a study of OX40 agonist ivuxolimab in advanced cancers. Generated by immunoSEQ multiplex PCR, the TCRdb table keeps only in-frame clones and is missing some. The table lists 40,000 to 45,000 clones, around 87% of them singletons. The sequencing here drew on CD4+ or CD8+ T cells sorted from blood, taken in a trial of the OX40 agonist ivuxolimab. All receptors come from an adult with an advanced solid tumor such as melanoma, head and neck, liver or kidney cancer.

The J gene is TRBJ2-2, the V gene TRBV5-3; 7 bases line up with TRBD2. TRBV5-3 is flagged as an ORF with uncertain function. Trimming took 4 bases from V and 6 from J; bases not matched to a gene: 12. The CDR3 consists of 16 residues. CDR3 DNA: TGTGCCAGAAGCGACCACGGTAGGGCGGGGGCCGGGGAGCTGTTTTTT. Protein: CARSDHGRAGAGELFF.

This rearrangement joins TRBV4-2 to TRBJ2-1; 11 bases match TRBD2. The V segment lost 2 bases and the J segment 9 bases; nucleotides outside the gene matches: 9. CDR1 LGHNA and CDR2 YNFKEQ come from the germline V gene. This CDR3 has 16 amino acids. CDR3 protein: CASSQRLAGISGEQFF. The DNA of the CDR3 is TGTGCCAGCAGCCAAAGACTAGCGGGAATAAGTGGTGAGCAGTTCTTC.

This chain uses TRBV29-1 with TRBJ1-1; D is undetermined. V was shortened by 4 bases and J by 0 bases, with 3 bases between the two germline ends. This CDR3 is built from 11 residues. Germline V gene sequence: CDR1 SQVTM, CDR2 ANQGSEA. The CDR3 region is CSVVLNTEAFF. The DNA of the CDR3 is TGCAGCGTTGTGCTGAACACTGAAGCTTTCTTT.

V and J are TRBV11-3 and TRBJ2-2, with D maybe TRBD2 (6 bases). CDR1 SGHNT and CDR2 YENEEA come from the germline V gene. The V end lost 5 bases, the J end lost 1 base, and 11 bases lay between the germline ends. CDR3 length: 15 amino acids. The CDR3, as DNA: TGTGCCAGCAGCCAAGGAGGGCTGAACACCGGGGAGCTGTTTTTT. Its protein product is CASSQGGLNTGELFF.

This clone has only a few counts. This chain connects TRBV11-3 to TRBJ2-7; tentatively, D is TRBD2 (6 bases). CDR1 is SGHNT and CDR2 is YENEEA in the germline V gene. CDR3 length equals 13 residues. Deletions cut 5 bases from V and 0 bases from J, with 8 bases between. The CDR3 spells CASSRTNSYEQYF. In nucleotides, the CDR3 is TGTGCCAGCAGCCGGACTAACTCCTACGAGCAGTACTTC. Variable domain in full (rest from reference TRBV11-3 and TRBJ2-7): EAGVVQSPRYKIIEKKQPVAFWCNPISGHNTLYWYLQNLGQGPELLIRYENEEAVDDSQLPKDRFSAERLKGVDSTLKIQPAELGDSAVYLCASSRTNSYEQYFGPGTRLTVT.

In DNA form, the CDR3 reads TGTGCCAGCAGCTTAGTACACGAGCAGTACTTC. Protein product: CASSLVHEQYF. The chain links TRBV11-3 to TRBJ2-7; D uncertain. Germline assignment: CDR1 SGHNT and CDR2 YENEEA. V dropped 1 base and J dropped 5 bases, with 3 bases sitting between them. The CDR3 extends over 11 amino acids. Full variable domain (rest looked up from reference TRBV11-3 and TRBJ2-7): EAGVVQSPRYKIIEKKQPVAFWCNPISGHNTLYWYLQNLGQGPELLIRYENEEAVDDSQLPKDRFSAERLKGVDSTLKIQPAELGDSAVYLCASSLVHEQYFGPGTRLTVT.

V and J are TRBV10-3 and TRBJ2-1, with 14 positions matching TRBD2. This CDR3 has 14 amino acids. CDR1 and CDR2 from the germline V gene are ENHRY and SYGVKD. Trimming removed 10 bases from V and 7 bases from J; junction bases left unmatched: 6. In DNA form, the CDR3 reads TGTGCCACCGGTGGACTAGCGGGAGGAAATGAGCAGTTCTTC. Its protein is CATGGLAGGNEQFF.

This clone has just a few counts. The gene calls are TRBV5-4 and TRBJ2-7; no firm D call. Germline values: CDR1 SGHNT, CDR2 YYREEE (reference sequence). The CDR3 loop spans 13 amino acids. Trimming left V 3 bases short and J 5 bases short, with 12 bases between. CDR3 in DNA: TGTGCCAGCAGCTACTTGGGGAATAACGAGCAGTACTTC. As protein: CASSYLGNNEQYF.

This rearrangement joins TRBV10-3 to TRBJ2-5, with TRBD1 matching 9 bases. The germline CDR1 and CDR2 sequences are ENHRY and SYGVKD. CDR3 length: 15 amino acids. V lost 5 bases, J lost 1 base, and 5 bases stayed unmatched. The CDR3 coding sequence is TGTGCCATCAGTCCCCCGGGACAGGGCCAAGAGACCCAGTACTTC. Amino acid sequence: CAISPPGQGQETQYF.

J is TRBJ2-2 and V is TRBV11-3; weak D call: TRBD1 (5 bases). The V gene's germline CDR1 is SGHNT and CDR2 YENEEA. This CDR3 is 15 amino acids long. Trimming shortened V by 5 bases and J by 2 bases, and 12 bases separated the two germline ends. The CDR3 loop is CASSNRQPNTGELFF. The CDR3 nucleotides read TGTGCCAGCAGCAACAGACAGCCAAACACCGGGGAGCTGTTTTTT.

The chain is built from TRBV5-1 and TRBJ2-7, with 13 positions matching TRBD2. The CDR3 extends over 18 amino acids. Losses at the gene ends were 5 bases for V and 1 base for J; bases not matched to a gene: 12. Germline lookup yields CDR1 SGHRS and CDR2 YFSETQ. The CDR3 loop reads CASRPSGTSGIESYEQYF. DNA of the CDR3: TGCGCCAGCAGGCCTTCCGGGACTAGCGGGATAGAATCCTACGAGCAGTACTTC.

CDR3 coding DNA: TGTGCCAGCAGTTTCACCTCCACAGGGGGCACTGAAGCTTTCTTT. It specifies CASSFTSTGGTEAFF. V gene TRBV5-6 combines with J gene TRBJ1-1, with 8 bases lining up with TRBD1. The ends lost 5 bases at V and 4 bases at J; junction bases unmatched: 10. CDR3 length: 15 residues. CDR1 SGHDT and CDR2 YYEEEE come from the germline V gene.

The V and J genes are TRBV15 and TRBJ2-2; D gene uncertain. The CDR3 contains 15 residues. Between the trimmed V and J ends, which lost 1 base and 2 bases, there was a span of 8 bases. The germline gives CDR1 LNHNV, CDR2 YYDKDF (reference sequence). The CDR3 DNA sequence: TGTGCCACCAGCAGAGCTGGGATAAACACCGGGGAGCTGTTTTTT. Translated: CATSRAGINTGELFF.

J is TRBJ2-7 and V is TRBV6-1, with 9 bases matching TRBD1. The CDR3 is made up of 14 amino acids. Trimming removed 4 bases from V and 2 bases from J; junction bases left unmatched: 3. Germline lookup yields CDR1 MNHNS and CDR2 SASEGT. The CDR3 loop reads CASSAGTGTYEQYF. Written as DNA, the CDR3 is TGTGCCAGCAGTGCCGGGACAGGGACCTACGAGCAGTACTTC.

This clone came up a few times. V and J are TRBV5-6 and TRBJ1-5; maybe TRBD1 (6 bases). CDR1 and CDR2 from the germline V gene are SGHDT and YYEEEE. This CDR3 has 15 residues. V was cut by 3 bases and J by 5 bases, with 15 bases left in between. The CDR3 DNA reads TGTGCCAGCAGCTCCTCGGGACAAGTATATCAGCCCCAGCATTTT. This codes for CASSSSGQVYQPQHF.

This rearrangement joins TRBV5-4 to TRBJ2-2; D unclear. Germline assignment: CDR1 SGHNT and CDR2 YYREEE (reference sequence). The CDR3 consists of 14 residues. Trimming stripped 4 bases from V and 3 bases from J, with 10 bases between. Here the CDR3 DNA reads TGTGCCAGCAGCATCAACCGGGACACCGGGGAGCTGTTTTTT. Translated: CASSINRDTGELFF.

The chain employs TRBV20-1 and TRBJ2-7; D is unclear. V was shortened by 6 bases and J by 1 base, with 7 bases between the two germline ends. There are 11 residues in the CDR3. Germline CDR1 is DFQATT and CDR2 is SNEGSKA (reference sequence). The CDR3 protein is CSALKSYEQYF. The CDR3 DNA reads TGCAGTGCCCTAAAGTCCTACGAGCAGTACTTC.

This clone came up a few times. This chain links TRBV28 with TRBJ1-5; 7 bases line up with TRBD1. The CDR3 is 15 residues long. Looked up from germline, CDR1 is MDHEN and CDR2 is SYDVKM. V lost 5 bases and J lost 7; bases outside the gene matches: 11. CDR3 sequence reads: CASSPPRQGRQPQHF. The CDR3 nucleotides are TGTGCCAGCAGTCCTCCGAGACAGGGAAGGCAGCCCCAGCATTTT.

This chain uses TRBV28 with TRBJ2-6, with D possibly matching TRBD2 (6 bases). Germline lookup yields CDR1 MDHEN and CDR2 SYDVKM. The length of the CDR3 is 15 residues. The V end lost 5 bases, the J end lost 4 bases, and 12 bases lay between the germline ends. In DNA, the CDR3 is TGTGCCAGCAGTACTTGGAGGGGAGGGGCCAACGTCCTGACTTTC. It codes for CASSTWRGGANVLTF.

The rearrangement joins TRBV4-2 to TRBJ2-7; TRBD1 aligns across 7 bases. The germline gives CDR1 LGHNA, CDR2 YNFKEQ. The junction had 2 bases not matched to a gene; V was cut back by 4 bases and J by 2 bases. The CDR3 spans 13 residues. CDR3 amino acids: CASSRQGPYEQYF. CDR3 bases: TGTGCCAGCAGCCGACAGGGCCCCTACGAGCAGTACTTC.

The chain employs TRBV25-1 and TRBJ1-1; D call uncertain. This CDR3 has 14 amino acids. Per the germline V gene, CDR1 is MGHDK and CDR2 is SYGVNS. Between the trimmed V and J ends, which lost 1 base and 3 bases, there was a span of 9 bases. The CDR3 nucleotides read TGTGCCAGCAGTGAATCCCCAATGGACACTGAAGCTTTCTTT. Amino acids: CASSESPMDTEAFF.

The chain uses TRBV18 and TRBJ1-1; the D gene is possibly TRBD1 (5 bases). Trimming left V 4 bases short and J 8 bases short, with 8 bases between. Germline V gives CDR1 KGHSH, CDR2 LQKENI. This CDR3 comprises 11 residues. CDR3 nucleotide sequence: TGTGCCAGCTCACGACGGGGGGAAGCTTTCTTT. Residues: CASSRRGEAFF.

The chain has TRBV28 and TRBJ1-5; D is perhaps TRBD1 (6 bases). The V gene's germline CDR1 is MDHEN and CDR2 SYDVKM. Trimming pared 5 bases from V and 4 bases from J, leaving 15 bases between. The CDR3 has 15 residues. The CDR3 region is CASSPPGRGNQPQHF. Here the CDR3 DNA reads TGTGCCAGCAGTCCTCCCGGGAGGGGGAATCAGCCCCAGCATTTT.

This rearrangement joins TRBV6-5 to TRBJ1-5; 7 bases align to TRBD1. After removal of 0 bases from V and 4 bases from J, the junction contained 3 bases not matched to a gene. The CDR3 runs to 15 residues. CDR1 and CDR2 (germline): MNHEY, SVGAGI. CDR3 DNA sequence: TGTGCCAGCAGTTACTCTGGACAGGCGAATCAGCCCCAGCATTTT. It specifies CASSYSGQANQPQHF.

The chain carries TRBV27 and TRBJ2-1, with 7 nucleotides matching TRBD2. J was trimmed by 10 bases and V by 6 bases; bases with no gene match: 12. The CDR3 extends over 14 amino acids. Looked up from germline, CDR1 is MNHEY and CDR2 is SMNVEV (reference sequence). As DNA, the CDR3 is TGTGCCAGCAGGGAAGCGGGAAGAGGAGGGGAGCAGTTCTTC. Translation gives CASREAGRGGEQFF.

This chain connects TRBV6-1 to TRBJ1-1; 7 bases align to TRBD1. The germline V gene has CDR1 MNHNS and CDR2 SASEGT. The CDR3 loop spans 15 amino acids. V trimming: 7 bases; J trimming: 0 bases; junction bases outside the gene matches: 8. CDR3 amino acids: CASTLTGTVNTEAFF. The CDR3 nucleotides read TGTGCCAGCACCTTAACCGGGACAGTGAACACTGAAGCTTTCTTT.

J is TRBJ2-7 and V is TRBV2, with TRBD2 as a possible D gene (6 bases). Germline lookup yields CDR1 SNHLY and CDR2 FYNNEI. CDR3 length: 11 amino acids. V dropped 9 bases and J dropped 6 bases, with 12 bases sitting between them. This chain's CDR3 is CARGLGGEQYF. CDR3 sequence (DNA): TGTGCCAGGGGGCTGGGGGGCGAGCAGTACTTC.

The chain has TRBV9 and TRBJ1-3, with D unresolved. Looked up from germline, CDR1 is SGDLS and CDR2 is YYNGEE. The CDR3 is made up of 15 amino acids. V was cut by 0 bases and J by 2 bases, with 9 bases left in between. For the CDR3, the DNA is TGTGCCAGCAGCGTAGAGCCGCAAGCTGGAAACACCATATATTTT. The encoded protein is CASSVEPQAGNTIYF.

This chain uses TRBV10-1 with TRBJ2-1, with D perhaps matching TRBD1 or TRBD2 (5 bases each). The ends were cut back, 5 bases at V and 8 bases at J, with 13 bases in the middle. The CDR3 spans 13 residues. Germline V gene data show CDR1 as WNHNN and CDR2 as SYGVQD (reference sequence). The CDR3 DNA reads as TGCGCCAGCAGTCTCGACGGGGACGATGAGCAGTTCTTC. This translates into CASSLDGDDEQFF.